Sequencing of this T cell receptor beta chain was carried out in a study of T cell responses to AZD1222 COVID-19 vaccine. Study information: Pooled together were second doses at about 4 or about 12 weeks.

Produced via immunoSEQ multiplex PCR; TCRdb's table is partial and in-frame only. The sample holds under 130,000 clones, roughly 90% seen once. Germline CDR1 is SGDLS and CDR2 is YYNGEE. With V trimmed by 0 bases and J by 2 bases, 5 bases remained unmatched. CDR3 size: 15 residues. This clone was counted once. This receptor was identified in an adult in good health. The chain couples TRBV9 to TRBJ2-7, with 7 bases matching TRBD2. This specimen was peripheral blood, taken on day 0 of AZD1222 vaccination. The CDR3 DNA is TGTGCCAGCAGCGTAGGAGGGACTATCCCCTACGAGCAGTACTTC. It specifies CASSVGGTIPYEQYF.